This is a list of T cell receptor beta chains from one sample in a study of blood T cell repertoires in COVID-19. Profiling relied on immunoSEQ multiplex PCR, and the TCRdb table lists in-frame clones only, not all of them. The table lists some 380,000 clones, about 90% of them singletons. Sequencing used peripheral blood. The receptors were gathered from a man aged 18 to 30 with active or convalescent COVID-19. CDR3s include the opening cysteine and the closing phenylalanine or tryptophan. A D gene is named only where the DNA matches it firmly. Part of the rows lack a size; the others show once, few, many or a class for expanded clones.

j_gene: TRBJ1-1; abundance: NA; v_gene: TRBV5-6; d_gene: NA; CDR3aa: CASSFGGLGAFF; CDR3nt: TGTGCCAGCAGCTTTGGAGGGTTGGGCGCTTTCTTT
j_gene: TRBJ1-1; abundance: NA; v_gene: TRBV7-2; d_gene: NA; CDR3aa: CASSRTPLNEAFF; CDR3nt: TGTGCCAGCAGCCGGACACCCCTCAATGAAGCTTTCTTT
j_gene: TRBJ1-2; abundance: NA; v_gene: TRBV28; d_gene: NA; CDR3aa: CAIPHKGGYTF; CDR3nt: TGTGCCATCCCCCATAAGGGGGGCTACACCTTC
j_gene: TRBJ1-2; abundance: NA; v_gene: TRBV7-2; d_gene: NA; CDR3aa: CASSLAAGNYGYTF; CDR3nt: TGTGCCAGCAGCTTAGCGGCAGGGAACTATGGCTACACCTTC
j_gene: TRBJ2-7; abundance: NA; v_gene: TRBV18; d_gene: NA; CDR3aa: CASSPTPGHQTYEQYF; CDR3nt: TGTGCCAGCTCACCGACTCCGGGACACCAGACCTACGAGCAGTACTTC
j_gene: TRBJ2-7; abundance: NA; v_gene: TRBV27; d_gene: TRBD1; CDR3aa: CASSRTGTGASYEQYF; CDR3nt: TGTGCCAGCAGTAGAACCGGGACAGGGGCGTCCTACGAGCAGTACTTC
j_gene: TRBJ1-4; abundance: NA; v_gene: TRBV15; d_gene: NA; CDR3aa: CATSRDWSAGEKLFF; CDR3nt: TGTGCCACCAGCAGAGATTGGTCCGCCGGTGAAAAACTGTTTTTT
j_gene: TRBJ2-5; abundance: NA; v_gene: TRBV6-6; d_gene: TRBD2; CDR3aa: CAIRLAGGEETQYF; CDR3nt: TGTGCGATTCGACTAGCGGGGGGGGAAGAGACCCAGTACTTC
j_gene: TRBJ2-1; abundance: NA; v_gene: TRBV4-2; d_gene: NA; CDR3aa: CASSQEVGVTYNEQFF; CDR3nt: TGTGCCAGCAGCCAAGAGGTGGGAGTAACCTACAATGAGCAGTTCTTC
j_gene: TRBJ1-2; abundance: NA; v_gene: TRBV3-1/TRBV3-2; d_gene: TRBD1; CDR3aa: CASSQAGQGFYGYTF; CDR3nt: TGTGCCAGCAGCCAAGCGGGACAGGGATTCTATGGCTACACCTTC
j_gene: TRBJ1-4; abundance: NA; v_gene: TRBV24-1; d_gene: TRBD1; CDR3aa: CATSDGSTGGKEKLFF; CDR3nt: TGTGCCACCAGTGATGGTTCAACAGGGGGCAAGGAAAAACTGTTTTTT
j_gene: TRBJ2-6; abundance: once; v_gene: TRBV21-1; d_gene: NA; CDR3aa: CASSNKRVGGRGYYGANVLTF; CDR3nt: TGTGCCAGCAGCAATAAAAGGGTAGGGGGCCGGGGTTACTATGGGGCCAACGTCCTGACTTTC
j_gene: TRBJ1-1; abundance: NA; v_gene: TRBV2; d_gene: NA; CDR3aa: CASSESSRNTEAFF; CDR3nt: TGTGCCAGCAGTGAATCGTCCCGGAACACTGAAGCTTTCTTT
j_gene: TRBJ1-1; abundance: NA; v_gene: TRBV6-5; d_gene: NA; CDR3aa: CASSYSMGRKNTEAFF; CDR3nt: TGTGCCAGCAGTTACTCGATGGGCCGTAAGAACACTGAAGCTTTCTTT
j_gene: TRBJ2-2; abundance: few; v_gene: TRBV6-5; d_gene: TRBD2; CDR3aa: CASSTLTSGKVELFF; CDR3nt: TGTGCCAGCAGTACCCTGACTAGCGGGAAGGTGGAGCTGTTTTTT
j_gene: TRBJ2-3; abundance: NA; v_gene: TRBV18; d_gene: TRBD2; CDR3aa: CASSPTRSGRATDTQYF; CDR3nt: TGTGCCAGCTCCCCCACCCGTAGTGGGAGGGCCACAGATACGCAGTATTTT
j_gene: TRBJ1-4; abundance: NA; v_gene: TRBV28; d_gene: NA; CDR3aa: CASSQTGTGGGKLFF; CDR3nt: TGTGCCAGCAGCCAAACAGGGACCGGTGGGGGAAAACTGTTTTTT
j_gene: TRBJ2-1; abundance: NA; v_gene: TRBV4-3; d_gene: TRBD2; CDR3aa: CASSQDPREGYNEQFF; CDR3nt: TGCGCCAGCAGCCAAGATCCGCGGGAGGGATACAATGAGCAGTTCTTC
j_gene: TRBJ1-1; abundance: NA; v_gene: TRBV7-8; d_gene: NA; CDR3aa: CASSLINMNTEAFF; CDR3nt: TGTGCCAGCAGCTTAATAAACATGAACACTGAAGCTTTCTTT
j_gene: TRBJ2-1; abundance: NA; v_gene: TRBV7-9; d_gene: NA; CDR3aa: CASSLPGGEQFF; CDR3nt: TGTGCCAGCAGCTTACCCGGCGGTGAGCAGTTCTTC
j_gene: TRBJ1-2; abundance: NA; v_gene: TRBV28; d_gene: NA; CDR3aa: CASSLAGNYGYTF; CDR3nt: TGTGCCAGCAGTTTAGCAGGGAACTATGGCTACACCTTC
j_gene: TRBJ1-1; abundance: NA; v_gene: TRBV11-2; d_gene: NA; CDR3aa: CASSRTVGPNTEAFF; CDR3nt: TGTGCCAGCAGCCGGACAGTAGGGCCGAACACTGAAGCTTTCTTT
j_gene: TRBJ2-3; abundance: NA; v_gene: TRBV27; d_gene: NA; CDR3aa: CASSFQATQYF; CDR3nt: TGTGCCAGCAGTTTTCAGGCCACGCAGTATTTT
j_gene: TRBJ1-1; abundance: NA; v_gene: TRBV7-9; d_gene: TRBD1; CDR3aa: CASSTRTGNTEAFF; CDR3nt: TGTGCCAGCAGCACTAGGACAGGGAACACTGAAGCTTTCTTT
j_gene: TRBJ2-2; abundance: NA; v_gene: TRBV9; d_gene: TRBD2; CDR3aa: CASSVLAGGNTGELFF; CDR3nt: TGTGCCAGCAGCGTCCTAGCGGGGGGGAACACCGGGGAGCTGTTTTTT
j_gene: TRBJ2-7; abundance: NA; v_gene: TRBV4-1; d_gene: TRBD1; CDR3aa: CASSPPGTGNYEQYF; CDR3nt: TGCGCCAGCAGCCCTCCTGGGACAGGGAACTACGAGCAGTACTTC
j_gene: TRBJ2-1; abundance: once; v_gene: TRBV7-3; d_gene: TRBD2; CDR3aa: CASSSGTNNEQFF; CDR3nt: TGTGCCAGCAGCTCCGGGACTAACAATGAGCAGTTCTTC
j_gene: TRBJ1-1; abundance: NA; v_gene: TRBV11-2; d_gene: NA; CDR3aa: CASSLDNPGRGGTEAFF; CDR3nt: TGTGCCAGCAGCTTAGACAACCCCGGTCGGGGAGGAACTGAAGCTTTCTTT